This section outlines one TCR beta chain sequence together with its context. These data come from a study of tumor-infiltrating lymphocytes in glioblastoma multiforme. TCR beta libraries were built from RNA through three nested multiplex PCR rounds using modified ARM-PCR. From the multiplex PCR reads, TCRdb called clonotypes with MiXCR, one entry per CDR3 protein. The sample consists of roughly 9,600 distinct CDR3 sequences, 67% of them appearing once. From germline, CDR1 is LGHNA and CDR2 YNFKEQ. V was cut by 1 base and J by 5 bases, with 12 bases left in between. The CDR3 covers 15 residues. This chain links TRBV4-2 with TRBJ2-4, with a weak D call TRBD2 (5 bases). The TCR sequence derives from a male donor with glioblastoma. Sequencing used brain tumor tissue. DNA for the CDR3: TGTGCCAGCAGCCAAGGAATGGGAGAGGAAAACATTCAGTACTTC. It yields the protein CASSQGMGEENIQYF.